One and the same sample provided the 2 T cell receptor beta chains below, sequenced in a study of blood T cell repertoires in COVID-19. Profiled with immunoSEQ multiplex PCR; TCRdb holds only in-frame clones, not every one. The sample lists about 300,000 clones; around 87% were seen once. The sample was peripheral blood. These receptors all come from a man aged 18 to 30 with active or convalescent COVID-19.

The V call is TRBV5-1, the J call TRBJ2-6; 11 bases match TRBD1. J lost 4 bases, V lost 2 bases, and 5 bases had no gene match. The germline gives CDR1 SGHRS, CDR2 YFSETQ. The CDR3 spans 17 residues. The CDR3 here is CASSFGQGAPGANVLTF. CDR3 nucleotide sequence: TGCGCCAGCAGCTTCGGACAGGGGGCGCCCGGGGCCAACGTCCTGACTTTC. The variable domain in full, completed from reference TRBV5-1 and TRBJ2-6, reads KAGVTQTPRYLIKTRGQQVTLSCSPISGHRSVSWYQQTPGQGLQFLFEYFSETQRNKGNFPGRFSGRQFSNSRSEMNVSTLELGDSALYLCASSFGQGAPGANVLTFGAGSRLTVL.

The chain is built from TRBV27 and TRBJ2-5; D is unresolved. CDR1 and CDR2 from the germline V gene are MNHEY and SMNVEV (reference sequence). V was shortened by 8 bases and J by 1 base, with 14 bases between the two germline ends. CDR3 length equals 14 residues. CDR3 amino acids: CASRPRRTQETQYF. The CDR3 region has the DNA TGTGCCAGCCGCCCCAGGCGAACCCAAGAGACCCAGTACTTC.